This T cell receptor (beta chain) was sequenced during a study of T cells in localized non-small cell lung cancer. Generated by immunoSEQ multiplex PCR, the TCRdb table keeps only in-frame clones and is missing some. The sample contains fewer than 40,000 clones, approximately 86% of which appear only once. For this clone: The antigen is undetermined.

Broader study findings: Among the top 100 tumor clones, a median about 57 appeared in adjacent lung.

CDR3 length equals 17 residues. Looked up from germline, CDR1 is SGHNT and CDR2 is YENEEA. Unmatched junction bases numbered 10, after V lost 5 bases and J lost 5 bases. This sequence originates from a man between 40 and 75 years old with stage III lung adenocarcinoma. The chain links TRBV11-3 to TRBJ2-5, with 14 bases identical to TRBD2. The sequencing here drew on peripheral blood mononuclear cells, taken before any cancer treatment. CDR3 coding DNA: TGTGCCAGCAGCAATATACGACTAGCGGGGGGGCTGGAGACCCAGTACTTC. It specifies CASSNIRLAGGLETQYF. The complete variable domain, with remaining parts taken from reference TRBV11-3 and TRBJ2-5, reads EAGVVQSPRYKIIEKKQPVAFWCNPISGHNTLYWYLQNLGQGPELLIRYENEEAVDDSQLPKDRFSAERLKGVDSTLKIQPAELGDSAVYLCASSNIRLAGGLETQYFGPGTRLLVL.